This entry lists 15 T cell receptor beta chains sequenced from one sample in a study of shared clonotypes between healthy human individuals. The method was immunoSEQ multiplex PCR; TCRdb's version includes in-frame clones alone and lacks a portion of them. The repertoire holds 600,000 to 750,000 clones, with 72% as singletons. Source material: memory CD4+ T cells sorted from blood. Subset defined: CD45RA-negative fraction. The receptor set was obtained from a woman in her twenties or thirties in good health.

This chain uses TRBV11-2 with TRBJ2-2; D gene uncertain. Trimming removed 0 bases at V and 7 bases at J, with 3 bases between. This CDR3 is built from 12 residues. Germline lookup yields CDR1 SGHAT and CDR2 FQNNGV. The CDR3 here is CASSLEVGELFF. The DNA for the CDR3 is TGTGCCAGCAGCTTAGAAGTCGGGGAGCTGTTTTTT. Full variable domain (remainder filled in from reference TRBV11-2 and TRBJ2-2): EAGVAQSPRYKIIEKRQSVAFWCNPISGHATLYWYQQILGQGPKLLIQFQNNGVVDDSQLPKDRFSAERLKGVDSTLKIQPAKLEDSAVYLCASSLEVGELFFGEGSRLTVL.

CDR3 DNA sequence: TGCGCCAGCAAGCGGGAGGGCTCCTACAATGAGCAGTTCTTC. Translation gives CASKREGSYNEQFF. V is TRBV5-1 and J is TRBJ2-1; 10 bases are a match to TRBD2. The CDR3 sequence is 14 residues long. V lost 6 bases and J lost 0; bases outside the gene matches: 0. CDR1 is SGHRS and CDR2 is YFSETQ in the germline V gene. Combining the CDR3 with reference TRBV5-1 and TRBJ2-1 gives the whole variable domain KAGVTQTPRYLIKTRGQQVTLSCSPISGHRSVSWYQQTPGQGLQFLFEYFSETQRNKGNFPGRFSGRQFSNSRSEMNVSTLELGDSALYLCASKREGSYNEQFFGPGTRLTVL.

CDR3 loop: CATAVLASGKTDTQYF. DNA for the CDR3: TGTGCCACCGCGGTACTGGCTAGCGGGAAGACAGATACGCAGTATTTT. V usage is TRBV19 and J usage is TRBJ2-3; TRBD2 aligns across 9 bases. Germline V gives CDR1 LNHDA, CDR2 SQIVND (reference sequence). J gave up 3 bases and V 10 bases, and 14 bases lay outside the gene matches. The CDR3 contains 16 residues.

The chain recombines TRBV2 with TRBJ2-7; D is unclear. V gave up 4 bases and J gave up 7 bases, with 8 bases separating them. CDR3 length: 11 residues. Germline values: CDR1 SNHLY, CDR2 FYNNEI. CDR3 sequence: CASSAAWEQYF. In nucleotides, the CDR3 is TGTGCCAGCAGTGCTGCGTGGGAGCAGTACTTC.

V usage is TRBV7-9 and J usage is TRBJ2-6; a weak D match, TRBD2 (5 bases). The CDR3 runs 14 residues. Per germline, CDR1 SEHNR and CDR2 FQNEAQ (reference sequence). Trimming stripped 5 bases from V and 2 bases from J, with 7 bases between. For the CDR3, the DNA is TGTGCCAGCAGCGCCGGGACTGGGGCCAACGTCCTGACTTTC. Translated, it gives CASSAGTGANVLTF.

The chain joins TRBV7-9 to TRBJ2-1; a possible D gene is TRBD2 (6 bases). The CDR3 is made up of 14 amino acids. CDR1 is SEHNR and CDR2 is FQNEAQ in the germline V gene (reference sequence). Trimming shortened V by 5 bases and J by 1 base, and 9 bases separated the two germline ends. The CDR3 loop reads CASSGGISYNEQFF. The DNA for the CDR3 is TGTGCCAGCAGCGGCGGGATTTCCTACAATGAGCAGTTCTTC.

The J gene is TRBJ2-7, the V gene TRBV29-1; a possible D gene is TRBD2 (6 bases). V was shortened by 6 bases and J by 1 base, with 22 bases between the two germline ends. Per germline, CDR1 SQVTM and CDR2 ANQGSEA. CDR3 size: 16 residues. CDR3: CSVDREGSGSSYEQYF. CDR3 in DNA: TGCAGCGTCGACCGTGAAGGTAGCGGATCGTCCTACGAGCAGTACTTC.

Points on this clone: At the DNA level, this CDR3 is encoded by other sequences in the same sample as well. V and J are TRBV18 and TRBJ2-2, with D unresolved. The CDR3 is 12 amino acids. Germline V CDR1 and CDR2: KGHSH, LQKENI. V lost 2 bases and J lost 7, with 5 bases in between. The CDR3: CASSPLDGELFF. The DNA for the CDR3 is TGTGCCAGCTCACCATTGGACGGGGAGCTGTTTTTT.

The table lists this clone with a few counts. V is TRBV2 and J is TRBJ2-1; 7 bases are shared with TRBD1. V was pared by 7 bases and J by 6 bases, with 12 bases of the junction left unmatched. This CDR3 comprises 15 residues. The germline V gene encodes CDR1 SNHLY and CDR2 FYNNEI. The CDR3 region is CASNHPGQNPNEQFF. The CDR3 nucleotides read TGTGCCAGCAACCACCCGGGACAGAATCCCAATGAGCAGTTCTTC. Looking up the rest from reference TRBV2 and TRBJ2-1 gives the full variable domain: EPEVTQTPSHQVTQMGQEVILRCVPISNHLYFYWYRQILGQKVEFLVSFYNNEISEKSEIFDDQFSVERPDGSNFTLKIRSTKLEDSAMYFCASNHPGQNPNEQFFGPGTRLTVL.

The rearrangement links TRBV28 to TRBJ1-2; D may be TRBD1 (6 bases). The CDR3 contains 12 residues. The V end lost 6 bases, the J end lost 8 bases, and 13 bases lay between the germline ends. The V gene's germline CDR1 is MDHEN and CDR2 SYDVKM. CDR3 in DNA: TGTGCCAGCAGCCCACAGGGTTGGGGCTACACCTTC. It translates to CASSPQGWGYTF.

Comment on this clone: This CDR3 is also generated by other DNA sequences in the sample. The chain uses TRBV29-1 and TRBJ2-5, with 7 bases lining up with TRBD1. Germline trimming cut 3 bases from V and 5 bases from J; bases unmatched to any gene: 6. Germline loops: CDR1 SQVTM, CDR2 ANQGSEA. The CDR3 runs to 13 residues. The CDR3, as DNA: TGCAGCGTTGAGCGAGGGGGCGCCGAGACCCAGTACTTC. The encoded protein is CSVERGGAETQYF.

Comments on this clone: This likely came from a read error, as a far larger clone is one base away. The V and J genes are TRBV6-5 and TRBJ1-2; D gene unclear. V was clipped by 2 bases and J by 8 bases, with 9 bases between them. Germline V CDR1 and CDR2: MNHEY, SVGAGI. The CDR3 covers 12 residues. CDR3 DNA sequence: TGTGCCAGCAGTTACGACGGGAAGGGCTACACCTTC. Amino acid sequence: CASSYDGKGYTF.

This sequence joins TRBV20-1 and TRBJ2-1; 8 bases match TRBD2. CDR3 length: 11 amino acids. With 6 bases clipped from V and 9 bases from J, the junction kept 4 bases outside the gene matches. Germline CDR1 and CDR2: DFQATT and SNEGSKA (reference sequence). The CDR3 is CSAGTRGEQFF. CDR3 bases: TGCAGTGCCGGGACTAGAGGTGAGCAGTTCTTC.

Details on this clone: A far larger clone is just one base off, so this is likely a read error. Additional DNA sequences in this sample encode the identical CDR3. The chain joins TRBV27 to TRBJ1-2; TRBD1 agrees at 8 bases. The CDR3 is 13 residues long. Germline V lookup: CDR1 MNHEY, CDR2 SMNVEV (reference sequence). This CDR3 reads CASSLPGGRGYTF. DNA of the CDR3: TGTGCCAGTAGTTTACCAGGGGGCCGGGGCTACACCTTC.

This clone was detected many times. V gene TRBV25-1 combines with J gene TRBJ2-5; TRBD2 might be the D (5 bases). The ends were cut back, 1 base at V and 2 bases at J, with 20 bases in the middle. CDR1 and CDR2 from the germline V gene are MGHDK and SYGVNS. The length of the CDR3 is 18 residues. In DNA form, the CDR3 reads TGTGCCAGCAGTGAATCGTTAGGAGGTACTGAACTACAAGAGACCCAGTACTTC. Its translation is CASSESLGGTELQETQYF. The whole variable domain, filled in from reference TRBV25-1 and TRBJ2-5, reads EADIYQTPRYLVIGTGKKITLECSQTMGHDKMYWYQQDPGMELHLIHYSYGVNSTEKGDLSSESTVSRIRTEHFPLTLESARPSHTSQYLCASSESLGGTELQETQYFGPGTRLLVL.